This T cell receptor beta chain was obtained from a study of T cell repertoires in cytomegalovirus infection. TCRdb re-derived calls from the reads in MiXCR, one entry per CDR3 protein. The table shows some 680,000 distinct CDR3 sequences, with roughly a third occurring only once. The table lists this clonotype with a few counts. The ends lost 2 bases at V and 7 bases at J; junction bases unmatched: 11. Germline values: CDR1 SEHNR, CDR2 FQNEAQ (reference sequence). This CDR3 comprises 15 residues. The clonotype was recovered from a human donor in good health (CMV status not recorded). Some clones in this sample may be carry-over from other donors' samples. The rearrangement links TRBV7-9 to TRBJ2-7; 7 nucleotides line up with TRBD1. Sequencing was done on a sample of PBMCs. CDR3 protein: CASSLKGQPSREQYF. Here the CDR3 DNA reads TGTGCCAGCAGCTTAAAGGGACAGCCCTCTCGGGAGCAGTACTTC.